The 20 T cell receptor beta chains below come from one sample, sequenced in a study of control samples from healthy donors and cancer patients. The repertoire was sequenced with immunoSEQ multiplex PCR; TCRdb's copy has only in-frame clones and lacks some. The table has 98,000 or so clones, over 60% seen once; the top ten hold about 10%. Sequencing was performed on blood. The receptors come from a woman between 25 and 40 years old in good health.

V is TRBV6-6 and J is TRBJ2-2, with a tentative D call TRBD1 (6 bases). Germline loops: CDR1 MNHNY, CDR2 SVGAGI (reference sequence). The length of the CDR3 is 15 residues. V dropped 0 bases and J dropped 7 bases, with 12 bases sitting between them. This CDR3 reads CASSYSTQGSGELFF. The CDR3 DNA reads TGTGCCAGCAGTTACTCGACGCAGGGGAGCGGGGAGCTGTTTTTT.

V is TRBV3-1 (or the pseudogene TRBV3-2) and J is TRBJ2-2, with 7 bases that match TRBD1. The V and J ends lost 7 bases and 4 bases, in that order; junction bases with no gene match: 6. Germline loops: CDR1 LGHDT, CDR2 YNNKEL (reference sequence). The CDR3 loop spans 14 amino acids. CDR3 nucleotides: TGTGCCAGCAATACAGGGGCCAGCACCGGGGAGCTGTTTTTT. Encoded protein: CASNTGASTGELFF.

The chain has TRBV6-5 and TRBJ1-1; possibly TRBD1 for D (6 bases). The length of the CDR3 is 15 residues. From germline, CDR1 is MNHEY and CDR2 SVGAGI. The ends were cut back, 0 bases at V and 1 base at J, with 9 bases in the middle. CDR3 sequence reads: CASSYSQGRNTEAFF. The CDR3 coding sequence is TGTGCCAGCAGTTACTCGCAGGGGAGGAACACTGAAGCTTTCTTT.

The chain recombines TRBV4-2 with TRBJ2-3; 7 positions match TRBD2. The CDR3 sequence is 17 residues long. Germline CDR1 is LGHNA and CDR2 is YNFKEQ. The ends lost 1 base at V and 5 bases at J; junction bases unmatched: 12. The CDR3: CASSQARLAPKGDTQYF. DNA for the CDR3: TGTGCCAGCAGCCAAGCCCGACTAGCTCCCAAGGGAGATACGCAGTATTTT.

CDR3 sequence: CASSIGLAPTDTQYF. CDR3 nucleotides: TGTGCCAGTAGTATAGGACTAGCCCCCACAGATACGCAGTATTTT. The V and J genes are TRBV19 and TRBJ2-3; 7 nucleotides align to TRBD2. The junction had 3 bases not matched to a gene; V was cut back by 1 base and J by 2 bases. Per germline, CDR1 LNHDA and CDR2 SQIVND (reference sequence). CDR3 length equals 15 residues.

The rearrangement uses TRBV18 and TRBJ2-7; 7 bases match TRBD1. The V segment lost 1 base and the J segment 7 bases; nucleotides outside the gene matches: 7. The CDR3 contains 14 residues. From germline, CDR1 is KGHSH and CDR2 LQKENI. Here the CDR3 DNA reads TGTGCCAGCTCACCACAGGGGGCTCAGGAAGAGCAGTACTTC. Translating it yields CASSPQGAQEEQYF.

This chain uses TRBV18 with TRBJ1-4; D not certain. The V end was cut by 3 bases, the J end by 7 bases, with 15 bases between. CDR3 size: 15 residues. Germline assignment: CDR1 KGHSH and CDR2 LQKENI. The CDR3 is CASSPEVGKSEKLFF. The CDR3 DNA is TGTGCCAGCTCACCGGAGGTGGGGAAAAGTGAAAAACTGTTTTTT.

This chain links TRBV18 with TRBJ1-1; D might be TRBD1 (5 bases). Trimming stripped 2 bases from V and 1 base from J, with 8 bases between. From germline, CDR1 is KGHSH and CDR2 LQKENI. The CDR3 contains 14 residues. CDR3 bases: TGTGCCAGCTCACCAGGACATCCGAACACTGAAGCTTTCTTT. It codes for CASSPGHPNTEAFF. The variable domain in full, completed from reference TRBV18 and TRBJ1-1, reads NAGVMQNPRHLVRRRGQEARLRCSPMKGHSHVYWYRQLPEEGLKFMVYLQKENIIDESGMPKERFSAEFPKEGPSILRIQQVVRGDSAAYFCASSPGHPNTEAFFGQGTRLTVV.

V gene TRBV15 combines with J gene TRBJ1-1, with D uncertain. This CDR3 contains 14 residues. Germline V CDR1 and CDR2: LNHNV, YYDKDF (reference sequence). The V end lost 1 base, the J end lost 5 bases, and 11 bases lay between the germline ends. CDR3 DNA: TGTGCCACCAGCAGAGTTGGCCGAGGAACTGAAGCTTTCTTT. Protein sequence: CATSRVGRGTEAFF.

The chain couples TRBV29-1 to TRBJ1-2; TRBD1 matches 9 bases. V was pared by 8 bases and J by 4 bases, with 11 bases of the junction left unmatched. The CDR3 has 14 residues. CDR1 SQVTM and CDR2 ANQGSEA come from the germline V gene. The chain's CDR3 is CSSMGMTGGYGYTF. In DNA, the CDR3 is TGCAGCTCCATGGGAATGACAGGGGGCTATGGCTACACCTTC.

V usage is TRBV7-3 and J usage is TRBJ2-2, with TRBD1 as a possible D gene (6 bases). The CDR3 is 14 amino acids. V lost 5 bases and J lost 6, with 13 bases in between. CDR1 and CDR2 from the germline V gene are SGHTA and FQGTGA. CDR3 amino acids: CASSAQTGSGELFF. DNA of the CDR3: TGTGCCAGCAGCGCCCAAACAGGGTCCGGGGAGCTGTTTTTT. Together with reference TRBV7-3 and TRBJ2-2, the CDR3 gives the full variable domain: GAGVSQTPSNKVTEKGKYVELRCDPISGHTALYWYRQSLGQGPEFLIYFQGTGAADDSGLPNDRFFAVRPEGSVSTLKIQRTERGDSAVYLCASSAQTGSGELFFGEGSRLTVL.

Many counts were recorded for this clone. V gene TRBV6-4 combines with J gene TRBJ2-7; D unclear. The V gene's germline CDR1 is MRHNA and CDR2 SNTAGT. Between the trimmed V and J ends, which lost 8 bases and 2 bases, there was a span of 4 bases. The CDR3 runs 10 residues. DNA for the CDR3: TGTGCCAGCGGACCCTACGAGCAGTACTTC. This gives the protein CASGPYEQYF.

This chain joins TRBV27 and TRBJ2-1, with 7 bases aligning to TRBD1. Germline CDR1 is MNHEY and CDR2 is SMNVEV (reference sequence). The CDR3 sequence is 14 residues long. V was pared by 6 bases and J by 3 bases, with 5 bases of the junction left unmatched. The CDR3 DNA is TGTGCCAGCAGGGGGACAGCGTACTACAATGAGCAGTTCTTC. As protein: CASRGTAYYNEQFF.

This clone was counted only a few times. The CDR3 loop reads CASSPLRYREGDYGYTF. In DNA form, the CDR3 reads TGTGCCAGCAGCCCTCTTCGGTACAGGGAAGGGGACTATGGCTACACCTTC. This chain connects TRBV3-1 (or the pseudogene TRBV3-2) to TRBJ1-2, with a possible D match to TRBD1 (6 bases). The CDR3 is 17 residues long. CDR1 and CDR2 from the germline V gene are LGHDT and YNNKEL (reference sequence). V was shortened by 4 bases and J by 3 bases, with 21 bases between the two germline ends.

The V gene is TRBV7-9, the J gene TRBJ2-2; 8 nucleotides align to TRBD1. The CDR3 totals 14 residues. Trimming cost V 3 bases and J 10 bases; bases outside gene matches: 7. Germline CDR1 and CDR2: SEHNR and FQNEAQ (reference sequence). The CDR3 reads CASSFGQGSKELFF. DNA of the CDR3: TGTGCCAGCAGCTTCGGACAGGGATCCAAGGAGCTGTTTTTT.

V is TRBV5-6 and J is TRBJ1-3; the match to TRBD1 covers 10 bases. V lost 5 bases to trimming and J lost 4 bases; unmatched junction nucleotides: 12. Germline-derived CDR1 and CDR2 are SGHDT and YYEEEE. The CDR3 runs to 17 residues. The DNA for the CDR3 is TGTGCCAGCAGATCGTCCGGGACAGGGGTTGTCGGAAACACCATATATTTT. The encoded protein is CASRSSGTGVVGNTIYF.

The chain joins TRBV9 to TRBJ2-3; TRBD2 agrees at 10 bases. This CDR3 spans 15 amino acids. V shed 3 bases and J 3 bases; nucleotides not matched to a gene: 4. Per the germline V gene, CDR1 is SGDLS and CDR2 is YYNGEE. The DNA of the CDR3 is TGTGCCAGCAGCGCCGCAGCGGGGGGGACAGATACGCAGTATTTT. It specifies CASSAAAGGTDTQYF.

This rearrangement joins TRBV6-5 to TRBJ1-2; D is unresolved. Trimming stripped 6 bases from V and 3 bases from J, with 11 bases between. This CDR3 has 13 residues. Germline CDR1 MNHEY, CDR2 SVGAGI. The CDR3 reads CASRRAIDYGYTF. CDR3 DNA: TGTGCCAGCAGAAGGGCGATTGACTATGGCTACACCTTC.

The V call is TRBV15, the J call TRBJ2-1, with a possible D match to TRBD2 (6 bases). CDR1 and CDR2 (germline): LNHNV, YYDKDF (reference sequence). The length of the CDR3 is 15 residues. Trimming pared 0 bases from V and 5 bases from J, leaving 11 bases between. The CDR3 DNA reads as TGTGCCACCAGCAGAGATGGGGGACTTGACAATGAGCAGTTCTTC. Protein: CATSRDGGLDNEQFF.

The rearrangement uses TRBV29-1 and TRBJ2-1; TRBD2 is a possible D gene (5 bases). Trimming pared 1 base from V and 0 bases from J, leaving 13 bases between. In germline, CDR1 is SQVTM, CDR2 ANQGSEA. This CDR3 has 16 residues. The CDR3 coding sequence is TGCAGCGTTGAAGGCCCGTTGGGGAGCTCCTACAATGAGCAGTTCTTC. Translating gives CSVEGPLGSSYNEQFF.